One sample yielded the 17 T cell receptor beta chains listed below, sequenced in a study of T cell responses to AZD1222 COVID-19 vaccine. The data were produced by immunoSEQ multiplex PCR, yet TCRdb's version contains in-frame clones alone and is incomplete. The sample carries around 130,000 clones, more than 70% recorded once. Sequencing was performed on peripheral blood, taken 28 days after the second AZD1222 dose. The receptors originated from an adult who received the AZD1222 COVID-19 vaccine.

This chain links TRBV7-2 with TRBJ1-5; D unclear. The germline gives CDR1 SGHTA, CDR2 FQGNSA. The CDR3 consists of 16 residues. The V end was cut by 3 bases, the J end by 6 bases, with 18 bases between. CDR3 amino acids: CASSLVGSSGRQPQHF. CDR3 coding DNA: TGTGCCAGCAGCTTGGTGGGCTCCTCAGGCCGTCAGCCCCAGCATTTT.

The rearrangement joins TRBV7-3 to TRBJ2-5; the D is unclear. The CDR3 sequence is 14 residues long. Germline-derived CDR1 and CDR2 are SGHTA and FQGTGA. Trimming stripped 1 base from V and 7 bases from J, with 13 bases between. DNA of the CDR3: TGTGCCAGCAGCTTAATAGGCCCCCAGGCGACCCAGTACTTC. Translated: CASSLIGPQATQYF.

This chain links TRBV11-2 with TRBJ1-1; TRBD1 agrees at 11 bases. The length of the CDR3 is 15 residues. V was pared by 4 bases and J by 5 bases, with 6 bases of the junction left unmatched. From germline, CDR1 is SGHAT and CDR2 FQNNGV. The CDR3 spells CASSWGQGVSTEAFF. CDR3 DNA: TGTGCCAGCAGCTGGGGACAGGGGGTGTCTACTGAAGCTTTCTTT.

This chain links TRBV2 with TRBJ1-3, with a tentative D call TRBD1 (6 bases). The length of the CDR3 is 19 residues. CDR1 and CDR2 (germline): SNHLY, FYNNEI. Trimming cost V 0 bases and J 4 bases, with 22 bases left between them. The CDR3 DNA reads TGTGCCAGCAGTGAAGCGGGACACTCCGTCTACTCACCGGGAAACACCATATATTTT. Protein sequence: CASSEAGHSVYSPGNTIYF.

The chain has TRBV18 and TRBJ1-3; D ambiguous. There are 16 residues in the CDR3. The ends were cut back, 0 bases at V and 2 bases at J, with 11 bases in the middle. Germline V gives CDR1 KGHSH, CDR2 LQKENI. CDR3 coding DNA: TGTGCCAGCTCACCACCGGTCGGAGGTCCTGGAAACACCATATATTTT. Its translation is CASSPPVGGPGNTIYF.

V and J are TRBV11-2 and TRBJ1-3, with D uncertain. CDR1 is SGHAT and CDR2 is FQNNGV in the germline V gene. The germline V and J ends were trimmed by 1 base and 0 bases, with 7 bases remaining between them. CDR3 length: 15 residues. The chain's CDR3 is CASSLVAYSGNTIYF. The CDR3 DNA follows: TGTGCCAGCAGCTTAGTGGCATACTCTGGAAACACCATATATTTT.

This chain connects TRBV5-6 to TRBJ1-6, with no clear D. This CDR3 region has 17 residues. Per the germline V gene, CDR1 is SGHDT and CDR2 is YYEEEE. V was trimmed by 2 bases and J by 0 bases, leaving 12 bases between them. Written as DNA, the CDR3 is TGTGCCAGCAGCTTTCGGGCCTTCAGCTCCTATAATTCACCCCTCCACTTT. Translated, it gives CASSFRAFSSYNSPLHF.

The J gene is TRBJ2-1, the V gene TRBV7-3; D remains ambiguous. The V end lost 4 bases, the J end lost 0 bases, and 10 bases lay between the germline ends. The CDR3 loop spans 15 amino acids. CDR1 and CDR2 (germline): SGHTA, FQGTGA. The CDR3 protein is CASSSTVSSYNEQFF. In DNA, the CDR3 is TGTGCCAGCAGCTCAACAGTAAGCTCCTACAATGAGCAGTTCTTC.

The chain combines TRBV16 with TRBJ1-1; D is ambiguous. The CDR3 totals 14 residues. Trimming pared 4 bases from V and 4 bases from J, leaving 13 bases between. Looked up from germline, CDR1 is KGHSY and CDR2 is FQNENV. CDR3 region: CASSRVGLSTEAFF. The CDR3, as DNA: TGTGCCAGCAGCCGTGTGGGTTTGAGCACTGAAGCTTTCTTT.

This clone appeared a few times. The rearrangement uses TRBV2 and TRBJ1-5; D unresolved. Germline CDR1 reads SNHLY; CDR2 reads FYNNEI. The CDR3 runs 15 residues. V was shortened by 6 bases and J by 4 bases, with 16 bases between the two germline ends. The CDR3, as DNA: TGTGCCAGCAGACGCCGAAGCGACACAAATCAGCCCCAGCATTTT. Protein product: CASRRRSDTNQPQHF. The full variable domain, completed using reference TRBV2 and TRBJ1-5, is EPEVTQTPSHQVTQMGQEVILRCVPISNHLYFYWYRQILGQKVEFLVSFYNNEISEKSEIFDDQFSVERPDGSNFTLKIRSTKLEDSAMYFCASRRRSDTNQPQHFGDGTRLSIL.

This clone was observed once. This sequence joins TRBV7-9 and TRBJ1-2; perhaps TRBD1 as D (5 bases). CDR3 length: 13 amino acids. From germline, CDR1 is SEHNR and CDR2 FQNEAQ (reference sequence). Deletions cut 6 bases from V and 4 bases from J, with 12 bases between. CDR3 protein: CASSSTATYGYTF. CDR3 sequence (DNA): TGTGCCAGCAGTTCGACAGCTACCTATGGCTACACCTTC.

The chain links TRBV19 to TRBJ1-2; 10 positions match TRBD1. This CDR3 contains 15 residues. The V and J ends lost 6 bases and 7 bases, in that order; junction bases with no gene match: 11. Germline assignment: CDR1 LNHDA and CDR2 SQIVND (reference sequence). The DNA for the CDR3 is TGTGCCAGTAGGTTTACTGGGGACAGGGGAGGTGGCTACACCTTC. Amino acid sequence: CASRFTGDRGGGYTF.

The CDR3 spells CASGLQGIGTDTQYF. The CDR3 nucleotides read TGCGCCAGCGGCCTACAGGGGATCGGCACAGATACGCAGTATTTT. The chain employs TRBV5-1 and TRBJ2-3, with 7 bases that match TRBD1. Germline V gene lookup returns CDR1 SGHRS and CDR2 YFSETQ. Trimming at V came to 7 bases and at J to 1 base, leaving 9 bases not matched to a gene. This CDR3 comprises 15 residues.

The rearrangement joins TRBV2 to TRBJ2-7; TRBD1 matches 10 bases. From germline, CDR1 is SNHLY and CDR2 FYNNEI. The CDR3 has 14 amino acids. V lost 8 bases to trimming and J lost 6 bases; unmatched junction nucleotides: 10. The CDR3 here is CASPGGQGLGEQYF. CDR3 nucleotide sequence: TGTGCCAGCCCGGGGGGACAGGGGTTAGGCGAGCAGTACTTC.

CDR3 DNA: TGTGCCAGCAGCTTAGTTGAGGGGGCTAATTACGAGCAGTACTTC. It codes for CASSLVEGANYEQYF. This sequence joins TRBV7-9 and TRBJ2-7; 7 nucleotides agree with TRBD1. This CDR3 has 15 amino acids. Germline trimming cut 1 base from V and 4 bases from J; bases unmatched to any gene: 7. Germline V gives CDR1 SEHNR, CDR2 FQNEAQ (reference sequence). Together with reference TRBV7-9 and TRBJ2-7, the CDR3 gives the full variable domain: DTGVSQNPRHKITKRGQNVTFRCDPISEHNRLYWYRQTLGQGPEFLTYFQNEAQLEKSRLLSDRFSAERPKGSFSTLEIQRTEQGDSAMYLCASSLVEGANYEQYFGPGTRLTVT.

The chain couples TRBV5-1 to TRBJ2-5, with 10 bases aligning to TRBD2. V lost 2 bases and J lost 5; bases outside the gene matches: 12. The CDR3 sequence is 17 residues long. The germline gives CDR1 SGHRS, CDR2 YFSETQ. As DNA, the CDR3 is TGCGCCAGCAGCTTCAAAGTATCTAGCGGGAGTAAGGAGACCCAGTACTTC. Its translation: CASSFKVSSGSKETQYF.

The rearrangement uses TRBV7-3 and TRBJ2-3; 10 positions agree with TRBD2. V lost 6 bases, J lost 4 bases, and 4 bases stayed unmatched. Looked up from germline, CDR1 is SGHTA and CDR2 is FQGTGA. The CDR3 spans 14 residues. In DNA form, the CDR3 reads TGTGCCAGCAGGCGGACTAGCGGAGCAGATACGCAGTATTTT. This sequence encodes CASRRTSGADTQYF.